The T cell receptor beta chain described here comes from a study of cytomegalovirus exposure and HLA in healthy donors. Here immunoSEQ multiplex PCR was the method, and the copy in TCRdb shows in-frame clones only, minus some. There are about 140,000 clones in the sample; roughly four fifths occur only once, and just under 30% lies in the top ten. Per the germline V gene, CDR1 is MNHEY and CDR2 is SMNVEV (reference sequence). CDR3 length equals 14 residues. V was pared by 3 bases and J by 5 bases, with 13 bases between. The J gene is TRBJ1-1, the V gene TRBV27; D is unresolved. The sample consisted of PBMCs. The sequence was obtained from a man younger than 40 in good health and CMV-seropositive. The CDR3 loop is CASSFRERRTEAFF. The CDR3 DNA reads TGTGCCAGCAGTTTCCGGGAAAGGAGGACTGAAGCTTTCTTT.